Below, one TCR beta chain is given with its context. These data originate in a study of control samples from healthy donors and cancer patients. The CDR3 totals 17 residues. Germline values: CDR1 SEHNR, CDR2 FQNEAQ (reference sequence). J gave up 0 bases and V 2 bases, and 6 bases lay outside the gene matches. The data were produced by immunoSEQ multiplex PCR, yet TCRdb's version contains in-frame clones alone and is incomplete. The profile shows 45,000 to 60,000 clones, about 90% of them singletons. This sequence originates from a man aged 60 to 75 with head and neck cancer. The material sequenced was PBMCs. V is TRBV7-9 and J is TRBJ2-2; 7 bases align to TRBD1. The DNA of the CDR3 is TGTGCCAGCAGCTTAACTAAGACAGGGCCGAACACCGGGGAGCTGTTTTTT. As protein: CASSLTKTGPNTGELFF.